The T cell receptor (beta chain) under discussion was sequenced for a study of blood T cell repertoires in COVID-19. Study in general: Acute-phase and convalescent COVID-19 samples originated in the United States, Italy and Spain. Sample material is recorded as cDNA or gDNA derived from T cells, B-cell-depleted T cells, or PBMCs.

Original processing notes: Cell counts per sample came from amplifying reference gene primers. Assay used: immunoSEQ multiplex PCR; TCRdb lists only in-frame clones, some missing. The DNA gave D and trimming, while V, J and clone size come from that table. This table holds under 100,000 clones, approximately 80% found once. V lost 5 bases to trimming and J lost 8 bases, with 16 bases between them. The CDR3 contains 14 residues. CDR1 and CDR2 (germline): LNHDA, SQIVND (reference sequence). The chain recombines TRBV19 with TRBJ1-3, with a weak D call TRBD1 (6 bases). The receptor's source is a human donor in a cohort sampled during active COVID-19. The specimen was peripheral blood. The CDR3 sequence: CASSLQGVSDTIYF. The CDR3 DNA sequence: TGTGCCAGTAGTCTACAGGGCGTGAGCGACACCATATATTTT.